Below are 25 T cell receptor beta chains sequenced from a single sample in a study of blood T cell repertoires in COVID-19. Method: immunoSEQ multiplex PCR; TCRdb's copy keeps in-frame clones and lacks some. This table holds some 670,000 clones, about nine tenths found once. Material: peripheral blood. The receptors were sampled from a woman in her late teens or twenties with acute or convalescent COVID-19.

This CDR3 is CASSLGRASGGHTGELFF. DNA for the CDR3: TGCGCCAGCAGCTTGGGTCGGGCTAGCGGGGGCCACACCGGGGAGCTGTTTTTT. The V call is TRBV5-1, the J call TRBJ2-2; 10 bases line up with TRBD2. The CDR3 runs 18 residues. Trimming removed 0 bases from V and 3 bases from J; junction bases left unmatched: 8. Germline V lookup: CDR1 SGHRS, CDR2 YFSETQ.

The chain links TRBV15 to TRBJ1-1; D is undetermined. This CDR3 comprises 12 residues. Looked up from germline, CDR1 is LNHNV and CDR2 is YYDKDF (reference sequence). The V and J ends lost 0 bases and 4 bases respectively, with 3 bases between them. The CDR3 region has the DNA TGTGCCACCAGCAGAGACGGCACTGAAGCTTTCTTT. It codes for CATSRDGTEAFF. Full variable domain (outside the CDR3, taken from reference TRBV15 and TRBJ1-1): DAMVIQNPRYQVTQFGKPVTLSCSQTLNHNVMYWYQQKSSQAPKLLFHYYDKDFNNEADTPDNFQSRRPNTSFCFLDIRSPGLGDTAMYLCATSRDGTEAFFGQGTRLTVV.

The rearrangement uses TRBV27 and TRBJ2-7, with TRBD2 matching 7 bases. CDR3 length: 17 amino acids. Germline V gene lookup returns CDR1 MNHEY and CDR2 SMNVEV (reference sequence). After removal of 4 bases from V and 0 bases from J, the junction contained 12 bases not matched to a gene. CDR3 sequence (DNA): TGTGCCAGCAGTTCGATTATGGGGGACTATTACTCCTACGAGCAGTACTTC. Encoded protein: CASSSIMGDYYSYEQYF.

This chain connects TRBV24-1 to TRBJ1-2; 8 nucleotides line up with TRBD1. The CDR3 length is 16 residues. V lost 4 bases, J lost 2 bases, and 8 bases stayed unmatched. In germline, CDR1 is KGHDR, CDR2 SFDVKD. The CDR3 bases are TGTGCCACCAGTGACGCGACGGACAGGGCGAACTATGGCTACACCTTC. This codes for CATSDATDRANYGYTF.

This clone was counted once. The chain couples TRBV5-5 to TRBJ1-2; TRBD1 matches at 7 bases. CDR1 is SGHKS, CDR2 YYEKEE, per germline (reference sequence). The CDR3 totals 14 residues. V gave up 3 bases and J gave up 1 base; unmatched junction bases: 3. In DNA form, the CDR3 reads TGTGCCAGCAGCTGGGGACAGAGTAACTATGGCTACACCTTC. Protein product: CASSWGQSNYGYTF.

This chain links TRBV6-4 with TRBJ2-1, with 12 bases matching TRBD2. Germline CDR1 and CDR2: MRHNA and SNTAGT. J was trimmed by 8 bases and V by 4 bases; bases with no gene match: 6. This CDR3 is 15 amino acids long. The CDR3 region is CASSALAGGPDEQFF. CDR3 coding DNA: TGTGCCAGCAGTGCCCTAGCGGGGGGGCCCGATGAGCAGTTCTTC.

This clone was picked up a small number of times. The rearrangement links TRBV12-3 or TRBV12-4 to TRBJ1-2, with 7 bases identical to TRBD1. The ends lost 5 bases at V and 4 bases at J; junction bases unmatched: 4. CDR3 size: 13 residues. For the CDR3, the DNA is TGTGCCAGCAGTCCCGCAGGGGGCTATGGCTACACCTTC. Residues: CASSPAGGYGYTF.

The J gene is TRBJ2-3, the V gene TRBV5-4; D not certain. The V gene's germline CDR1 is SGHNT and CDR2 YYREEE (reference sequence). The CDR3 runs to 13 residues. Trimming took off 1 base at V and 3 bases at J, with 6 bases between the two ends. The CDR3 loop is CASSLPRTDTQYF. The CDR3 DNA reads TGTGCCAGCAGCTTGCCTAGAACAGATACGCAGTATTTT.

In its sample, this clone was seen once. The rearrangement joins TRBV7-2 to TRBJ2-3, with TRBD2 matching over 9 bases. The CDR3 is 18 amino acids. Germline values: CDR1 SGHTA, CDR2 FQGNSA. V gave up 1 base and J gave up 5 bases; unmatched junction bases: 13. DNA of the CDR3: TGTGCCAGCAGCTTAGGTCCAGCGGGGGGATCGCTGAGAGATACGCAGTATTTT. This codes for CASSLGPAGGSLRDTQYF.

The chain combines TRBV25-1 with TRBJ1-2; 7 nucleotides agree with TRBD1. V shed 4 bases, J shed 8 bases, and the junction held 13 bases outside the gene matches. Germline assignment: CDR1 MGHDK and CDR2 SYGVNS. This CDR3 has 15 amino acids. The CDR3 DNA follows: TGTGCCAGCAGTGCATCCCGACAGGGAGTTTGGGGCTACACCTTC. It codes for CASSASRQGVWGYTF.

Only one count was recorded for this clone. The chain couples TRBV9 to TRBJ1-1, with D maybe TRBD1 (5 bases). Germline CDR1 reads SGDLS; CDR2 reads YYNGEE. With 4 bases removed from V and 4 bases from J, the gap between germline ends came to 14 bases. The CDR3 has 14 residues. The CDR3 here is CASSSQALSTEAFF. The CDR3 DNA is TGTGCCAGCAGCTCACAGGCCTTGAGCACTGAAGCTTTCTTT.

V is TRBV30 and J is TRBJ1-2; D not resolved. The CDR3 is 14 residues long. Trimming pared 2 bases from V and 8 bases from J, leaving 18 bases between. Germline values: CDR1 GTSNPN, CDR2 SVGIG (reference sequence). The CDR3 loop is CAWSPLQTGGGYTF. Here the CDR3 DNA reads TGTGCCTGGAGTCCCCTGCAGACCGGCGGGGGCTACACCTTC.

This sequence joins TRBV3-1 (or the pseudogene TRBV3-2) and TRBJ2-7, with 10 bases identical to TRBD1. V gave up 1 base and J gave up 7 bases; unmatched junction bases: 7. Germline loops: CDR1 LGHDT, CDR2 YNNKEL (reference sequence). The CDR3 contains 15 residues. CDR3 sequence: CASSQAGQGLGEQYF. The CDR3, as DNA: TGTGCCAGCAGCCAAGCGGGACAGGGGTTGGGGGAGCAGTACTTC.

J is TRBJ1-1 and V is TRBV3-1 (or the pseudogene TRBV3-2); 9 bases agree with TRBD1. This CDR3 contains 19 residues. Trimming took 1 base from V and 6 from J; bases not matched to a gene: 18. CDR1 is LGHDT and CDR2 is YNNKEL in the germline V gene (reference sequence). This CDR3 is CASSQVRVGQGIQNAEAFF. CDR3 sequence (DNA): TGTGCCAGCAGCCAAGTCCGAGTGGGACAGGGTATCCAAAACGCTGAAGCTTTCTTT.

This sequence joins TRBV6-5 and TRBJ1-1; 8 bases are a match to TRBD1. Losses at the gene ends were 8 bases for V and 7 bases for J; bases not matched to a gene: 9. The CDR3 has 13 residues. CDR1 is MNHEY, CDR2 SVGAGI, per germline. The CDR3: CASPIDRGDEAFF. CDR3 nucleotides: TGTGCCAGCCCCATCGACAGGGGCGATGAAGCTTTCTTT.

The rearrangement joins TRBV7-9 to TRBJ1-4; D unresolved. Deletions cut 3 bases from V and 5 bases from J, with 13 bases between. The CDR3 is 15 amino acids. From germline, CDR1 is SEHNR and CDR2 FQNEAQ (reference sequence). This CDR3 is CASSFSSKTNEKLFF. The CDR3 nucleotides are TGTGCCAGCAGCTTTTCTAGCAAGACAAATGAAAAACTGTTTTTT.

The V call is TRBV5-4, the J call TRBJ2-3; tentatively, D is TRBD2 (6 bases). V was trimmed by 4 bases and J by 0 bases, leaving 15 bases between them. This CDR3 region has 16 residues. The germline V gene encodes CDR1 SGHNT and CDR2 YYREEE (reference sequence). CDR3 protein: CASSRSGRGSTDTQYF. CDR3 bases: TGTGCCAGCAGCCGGTCCGGGCGGGGAAGCACAGATACGCAGTATTTT.

V gene TRBV10-3 combines with J gene TRBJ2-2, with 8 bases that match TRBD1. Looked up from germline, CDR1 is ENHRY and CDR2 is SYGVKD. The CDR3 is 18 residues long. Unmatched junction bases numbered 10, after V lost 4 bases and J lost 0 bases. The chain's CDR3 is CAISGPGQGRANTGELFF. For the CDR3, the DNA is TGTGCCATCAGTGGCCCAGGACAGGGTAGAGCGAACACCGGGGAGCTGTTTTTT.

The chain recombines TRBV4-1 with TRBJ2-3, with 10 bases that match TRBD2. Germline loops: CDR1 MGHRA, CDR2 YSYEKL. There are 16 residues in the CDR3. Losses at the gene ends were 2 bases for V and 8 bases for J; bases not matched to a gene: 10. The CDR3 DNA follows: TGCGCCAGCAGCCAACTCCTAGCGGGGGAGCGGAGTACGCAGTATTTT. It is translated as CASSQLLAGERSTQYF.

The chain is built from TRBV9 and TRBJ1-3; 7 positions agree with TRBD1. CDR1 and CDR2 (germline): SGDLS, YYNGEE. The CDR3 loop spans 15 amino acids. V gave up 1 base and J gave up 4 bases; unmatched junction bases: 5. CDR3 in amino acids: CASSVRTGGGNTIYF. As DNA, the CDR3 is TGTGCCAGCAGCGTAAGGACAGGAGGGGGAAACACCATATATTTT.

The table lists this clone with a few counts. The CDR3 DNA sequence: TGTGCCAGCAGTTCTCGATCCGGGACAGGGGGTGAAAAACTGTTTTTT. Its protein product is CASSSRSGTGGEKLFF. The V gene is TRBV6-5, the J gene TRBJ1-4, with 11 bases that match TRBD1. Germline V gene data show CDR1 as MNHEY and CDR2 as SVGAGI. The CDR3 runs 16 residues. With 4 bases clipped from V and 7 bases from J, the junction kept 8 bases outside the gene matches.

The CDR3 here is CASSPTENQPQHF. CDR3 coding DNA: TGTGCCAGCTCACCCACAGAAAATCAGCCCCAGCATTTT. The gene calls are TRBV18 and TRBJ1-5; no clear D. Germline-derived CDR1 and CDR2 are KGHSH and LQKENI. The CDR3 extends over 13 amino acids. V was pared by 3 bases and J by 4 bases, with 7 bases between.

The chain combines TRBV18 with TRBJ2-7; unclear D gene. In germline, CDR1 is KGHSH, CDR2 LQKENI. The CDR3 runs 14 residues. V was clipped by 6 bases and J by 0 bases, with 12 bases between them. CDR3 DNA sequence: TGTGCCAGCTCTTCAGACTGGAGCTCCTACGAGCAGTACTTC. Protein product: CASSSDWSSYEQYF.

The CDR3 loop is CASSALAGGPAGELFF. The CDR3 coding sequence is TGTGCCAGCAGTGCCCTAGCGGGGGGGCCGGCCGGGGAGCTGTTTTTT. V is TRBV6-1 and J is TRBJ2-2, with 12 bases identical to TRBD2. There are 16 residues in the CDR3. V was clipped by 4 bases and J by 6 bases; unmatched bases: 6. Looked up from germline, CDR1 is MNHNS and CDR2 is SASEGT.

V gene TRBV7-2 combines with J gene TRBJ1-1; weak D call: TRBD1 (5 bases). The V end lost 10 bases, the J end lost 4 bases, and 16 bases lay between the germline ends. Germline values: CDR1 SGHTA, CDR2 FQGNSA. The CDR3 consists of 13 residues. The DNA of the CDR3 is TGTGCCACTAGAACAGGTTCAGGCACTGAAGCTTTCTTT. As protein: CATRTGSGTEAFF.